The entry below describes one T cell receptor (beta chain). Its antigen remains unidentified. These data originate in a study of a mutant IDH1 vaccine in newly diagnosed glioma. As for the study in general: The V12 visit happened in week 35, and the V13 visit happened in week 47.

The time point was: week 47, end of study. A single vaccine dose contained 300 ug of mutant IDH1 20-mer peptide, and topical imiquimod was used with it. The patients were given eight vaccinations, one each in weeks 1, 3, 5, 7, 11, 15, 19 and 23. Donors had new IDH1-mutant astrocytomas of WHO grade 3 or 4 (ATRX-lost). This CDR3 contains 16 residues. Germline CDR1 MGHRA, CDR2 YSYEKL. Trimming left V 0 bases short and J 2 bases short, with 11 bases between. The data were produced by immunoSEQ multiplex PCR, yet TCRdb's version contains in-frame clones alone and is incomplete. The data contain 50,000 to 55,000 clones, around three fifths of them seen just once; the ten biggest clones take up about 5%.

The rearrangement links TRBV4-1 to TRBJ1-3, with a weak D call TRBD1 (5 bases). This receptor was taken from a man aged 35-49 years with glioma. Some clones in this sample may be carry-over from other donors' samples. Here the sequenced sample was peripheral blood mononuclear cells (PBMCs), taken from a glioma patient whose treatment included an IDH1 peptide vaccine. CDR3: CASSQDSGRAGNTIYF. The CDR3 DNA reads as TGCGCCAGCAGCCAAGATTCGGGCAGGGCTGGAAACACCATATATTTT.